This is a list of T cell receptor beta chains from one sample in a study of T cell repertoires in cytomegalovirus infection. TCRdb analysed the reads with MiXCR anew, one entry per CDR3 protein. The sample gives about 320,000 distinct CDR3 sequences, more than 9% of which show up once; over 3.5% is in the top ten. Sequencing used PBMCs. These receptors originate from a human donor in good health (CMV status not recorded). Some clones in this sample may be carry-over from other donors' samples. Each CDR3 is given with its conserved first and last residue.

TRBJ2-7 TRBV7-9 CASSSGGQGRNEQYF
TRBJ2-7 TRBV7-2 CASSLQGYEQYF
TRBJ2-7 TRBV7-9 CASSRGPGTKQYF
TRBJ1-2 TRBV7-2 CASSLGGTALLGYTF
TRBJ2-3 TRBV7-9 CASTEGASLTDTQYF
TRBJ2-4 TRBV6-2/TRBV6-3 CASSLRGLAGLNIQYF
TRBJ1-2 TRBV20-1 CSAGQGALGYTF
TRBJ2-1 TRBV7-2 CASSFWGNEQFF
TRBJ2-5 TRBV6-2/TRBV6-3 CASSPAGTRETQYF
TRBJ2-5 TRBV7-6 CASSLETGAETQYF
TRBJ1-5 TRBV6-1 CASSELRGQPQHF
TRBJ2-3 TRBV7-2 CASSPGITDTQYF
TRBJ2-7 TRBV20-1 CSAEALADSSYEQYF
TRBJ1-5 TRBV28 CASSLSRLSLGGQPQHF
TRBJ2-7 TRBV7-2 CASSLVQLGSLSGISYEQYF
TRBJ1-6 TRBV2 CASSESQTFSPLHF
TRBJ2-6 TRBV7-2 CASSFFGANVLTF
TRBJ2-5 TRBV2 CASSEDRGGAYQETQYF
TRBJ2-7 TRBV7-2 CASSHGPSNSYEQYF
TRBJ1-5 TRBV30 CAWSVPNNQPQHF
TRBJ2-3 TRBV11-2 CASSSVMEAPYVTQYF
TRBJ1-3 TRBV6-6 CASSYSAGGGNTIYF
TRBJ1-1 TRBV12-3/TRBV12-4 CASRDFQGRSEAFF
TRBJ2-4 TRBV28 CASSSRGLGLAKNIQYF
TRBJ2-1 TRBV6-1 CASSAASRLVINEQFF
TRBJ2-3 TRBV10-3 CAISESSDTQYF
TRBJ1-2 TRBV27 CASRPGTSNYGYTF
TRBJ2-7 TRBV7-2 CASTRLGQGAEEQYF
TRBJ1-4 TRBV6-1 CASSRGTGDEKLFF
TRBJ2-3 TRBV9 CASSVGGYRDTQYF
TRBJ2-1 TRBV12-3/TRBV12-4 CASRLPAGTGYNEQFF
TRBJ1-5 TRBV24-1 CATSDSDPGYQPQHF
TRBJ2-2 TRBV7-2 CASSSNRVGGELFF
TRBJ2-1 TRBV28 CASSDRTGQYNEQFF
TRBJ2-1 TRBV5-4 CASSPRPWGLGEQFF
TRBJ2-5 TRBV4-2 CASSQEWGAWETQYF
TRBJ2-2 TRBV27 CASSSLAGGGNTGELFF
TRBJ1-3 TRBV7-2 CASSPQMATGNTIYF
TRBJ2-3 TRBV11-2 CASSFTGGRDTQYF
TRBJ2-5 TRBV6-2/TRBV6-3 CASRKSGSQGTQYF
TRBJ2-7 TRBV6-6 CASSYGRGRDEQYF
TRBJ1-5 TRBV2 CASSEPRSQGARRNQPQHF
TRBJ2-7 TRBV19 CASSIPGNPSYEQYF
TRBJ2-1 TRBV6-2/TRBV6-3 CASSRPPGLTSYNEQFF
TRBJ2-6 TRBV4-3 CASSHRFFRDGDVSGANVLTF
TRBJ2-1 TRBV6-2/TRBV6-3 CASSQRLAGDSYNEQFF
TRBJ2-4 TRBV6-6 CASRPTGGDIQYF
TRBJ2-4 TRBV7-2 CASSPQGFGKNIQYF
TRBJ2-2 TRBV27 CASSLRSQPNTGELFF
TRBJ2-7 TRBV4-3 CASSHWASSTAYEQYF
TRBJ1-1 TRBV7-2 CASSLQGEMNTEAFF
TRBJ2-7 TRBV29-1 CSVEAKDRKKQYF
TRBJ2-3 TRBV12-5 CASGLGYTDTQYF
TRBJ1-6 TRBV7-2 CASSLRMSSYNSPLHF
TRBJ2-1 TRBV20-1 CSASLIVLSLANEQFF
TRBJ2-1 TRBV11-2 CASSFGLAGGGDEQFF
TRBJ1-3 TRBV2 CASSEEWVSGNTIYF
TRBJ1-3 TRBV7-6 CASSLYPDRDSGNTIYF
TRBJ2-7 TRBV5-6 CASNHPGGGSYEQYF